This note documents a single TCR beta chain sequence. With 3 bases removed from V and 4 bases from J, the gap between germline ends came to 21 bases. This CDR3 has 18 amino acids. The germline V gene encodes CDR1 MGHRA and CDR2 YSYEKL. The data were obtained in a study of blood T cell repertoires in COVID-19. Study details: Donors in the United States, Italy and Spain gave samples during acute or convalescent COVID-19. T cells, B-cell-depleted T cells, or PBMCs provided the cDNA or gDNA that served as material.

How the authors handled the data: Reference gene primer amplification gave nucleated cell count estimates. Clones were sequenced by immunoSEQ multiplex PCR, and TCRdb holds only the in-frame ones, with some missing. V, J and clone size were drawn from that table, and D and trimming were deduced from the DNA. The table has about 190,000 clones, around four fifths seen once. The sequenced material came from peripheral blood. The V and J genes are TRBV4-1 and TRBJ1-4, with D possibly TRBD1 on 5 matching bases. The receptor was derived from a human donor in a cohort sampled during active COVID-19. CDR3 protein: CASSHDVGRAAGNEKLFF. CDR3 sequence (DNA): TGCGCCAGCAGCCATGACGTGGGCAGGGCAGCTGGTAATGAAAAACTGTTTTTT.